Listed here are 29 T cell receptor beta chains from one sample, sequenced in a study of CD8 T cells in ankylosing spondylitis. Their specific antigens are unknown. TCRdb called the 5' RACE reads again in MiXCR, with one record for every CDR3 protein. The sample lists 350,000 to 450,000 distinct CDR3 sequences, roughly 27% occurring once. Regarding the study as a whole: A TCR beta motif of roughly eight highly homologous variants appeared characteristic of ankylosing spondylitis blood.

What was sequenced was blood, either unsorted or a sorted T cell fraction (not recorded which). These receptors were collected from a male donor with ankylosing spondylitis.

This clonotype showed up just a few times. The chain carries TRBV2 and TRBJ2-3, with 10 bases that match TRBD1. With V trimmed by 2 bases and J by 6 bases, 8 bases remained unmatched. This CDR3 contains 16 residues. Germline V gene sequence: CDR1 SNHLY, CDR2 FYNNEI. The CDR3 is CASSESGTGEGDTQYF. The CDR3 coding sequence is TGTGCCAGCAGTGAAAGCGGGACAGGGGAAGGGGATACGCAGTATTTT. Full variable domain (missing parts from reference TRBV2 and TRBJ2-3): EPEVTQTPSHQVTQMGQEVILRCVPISNHLYFYWYRQILGQKVEFLVSFYNNEISEKSEIFDDQFSVERPDGSNFTLKIRSTKLEDSAMYFCASSESGTGEGDTQYFGPGTRLTVL.

The chain has TRBV11-2 and TRBJ2-3; a possible D gene is TRBD2 (5 bases). In germline, CDR1 is SGHAT, CDR2 FQNNGV. V lost 4 bases, J lost 3 bases, and 14 bases lay in between. This CDR3 region has 15 residues. CDR3 protein: CASSSSGFGTDTQYF. CDR3 DNA: TGTGCCAGCAGCTCGAGCGGCTTCGGGACAGATACGCAGTATTTT.

V is TRBV20-1 and J is TRBJ2-1; D remains unclear. Germline CDR1 is DFQATT and CDR2 is SNEGSKA (reference sequence). V shed 5 bases and J shed 8 bases, with 16 bases lying between them. This CDR3 spans 13 amino acids. The CDR3 is CSASAPSWHEQFF. CDR3 coding DNA: TGCAGTGCTTCTGCCCCCAGTTGGCATGAGCAGTTCTTC.

The rearrangement joins TRBV24-1 to TRBJ2-3, with D perhaps matching TRBD1 (5 bases). This CDR3 region has 13 residues. V was shortened by 5 bases and J by 8 bases, with 13 bases between the two germline ends. From germline, CDR1 is KGHDR and CDR2 SFDVKD. This CDR3 is CATSVDVGATQYF. The CDR3 DNA is TGTGCCACCAGTGTCGACGTTGGGGCTACGCAGTATTTT.

This clonotype was observed a handful of times. The V gene is TRBV20-1, the J gene TRBJ2-7, with 10 positions matching TRBD2. The J segment lost 5 bases and the V segment lost 4 bases, leaving 8 bases of the junction unmatched. Looked up from germline, CDR1 is DFQATT and CDR2 is SNEGSKA (reference sequence). This CDR3 has 14 amino acids. CDR3 protein: CSATSGRGLDEQYV. The CDR3 DNA reads as TGCAGTGCTACCAGCGGGAGGGGGCTGGACGAGCAGTACGTC.

This clonotype was seen more than once but under ten times. The chain's CDR3 is CASRVAGDNEQFF. The CDR3 coding sequence is TGCGCCAGCAGGGTAGCGGGGGACAATGAGCAGTTCTTC. The gene calls are TRBV10-2 and TRBJ2-1; TRBD2 aligns across 9 bases. The length of the CDR3 is 13 residues. Germline CDR1 WSHSY, CDR2 SAAADI. Trimming at V came to 6 bases and at J to 5 bases, leaving 2 bases not matched to a gene.

Only a few counts were recorded for this clonotype. The rearrangement joins TRBV12-3 or TRBV12-4 to TRBJ2-7, with TRBD1 identical over 10 bases. The CDR3 totals 15 residues. The ends lost 5 bases at V and 2 bases at J; junction bases unmatched: 6. CDR3 sequence (DNA): TGTGCCAGCAGTGCGACAGGGGGCGAAGCCTACGAGCAGTACTTC. Translation: CASSATGGEAYEQYF.

This clonotype showed up just a few times. This chain uses TRBV24-1 with TRBJ2-3, with D possibly matching TRBD1 (6 bases). Trimming took off 4 bases at V and 3 bases at J, with 16 bases between the two ends. CDR3 length equals 16 residues. Germline V gene lookup returns CDR1 KGHDR and CDR2 SFDVKD. The CDR3 spells CATSDPGTGKTDTQYF. CDR3 bases: TGTGCCACCAGTGACCCGGGAACAGGGAAAACAGATACGCAGTATTTT.

This clonotype occurred many times. The chain employs TRBV12-3 or TRBV12-4 and TRBJ1-1, with D hard to call. V lost 3 bases to trimming and J lost 1 base, with 9 bases between them. The CDR3 is made up of 14 amino acids. CDR3 sequence reads: CASSFDRSNTEAFF. The CDR3 DNA is TGTGCCAGCAGTTTTGACCGTTCGAACACTGAAGCTTTCTTT.

This chain uses TRBV5-1 with TRBJ1-1, with D uncertain. CDR3 size: 18 residues. V was cut by 1 base and J by 0 bases, with 19 bases left in between. Germline V gives CDR1 SGHRS, CDR2 YFSETQ. DNA of the CDR3: TGCGCCAGCAGCTTGTTTCCGGGCAGAGCCCTATTGAACACTGAAGCTTTCTTT. Encoded protein: CASSLFPGRALLNTEAFF.

This clonotype has only a few counts. J is TRBJ1-2 and V is TRBV12-3 or TRBV12-4, with a weak D call TRBD1 (5 bases). Deletions cut 5 bases from V and 6 bases from J, with 16 bases between. The CDR3 sequence is 14 residues long. Here the CDR3 DNA reads TGTGCCAGCAGTCTCATAGGAGGGGCGCATGGCTACACCTTC. Amino acids: CASSLIGGAHGYTF.

A few counts support this clonotype. This sequence joins TRBV24-1 and TRBJ2-1; D might be TRBD2 (5 bases). Between the trimmed V and J ends, which lost 2 bases and 0 bases, there was a span of 13 bases. The germline gives CDR1 KGHDR, CDR2 SFDVKD. CDR3 size: 17 residues. CDR3 bases: TGTGCCACCAGTGATTATCGGGGAAGGAGCTCCTACAATGAGCAGTTCTTC. Its protein product is CATSDYRGRSSYNEQFF.

The rearrangement joins TRBV20-1 to TRBJ2-1; TRBD2 matches at 7 bases. CDR1 is DFQATT, CDR2 SNEGSKA, per germline (reference sequence). The J segment lost 2 bases and the V segment lost 3 bases, leaving 1 base of the junction unmatched. The CDR3 runs to 13 residues. CDR3 coding DNA: TGCAGTGCTAGTCGGGGGGCCTACAATGAGCAGTTCTTC. This translates into CSASRGAYNEQFF.

The chain carries TRBV7-2 and TRBJ2-3, with a weak D call TRBD2 (5 bases). This CDR3 has 14 amino acids. Trimming pared 3 bases from V and 5 bases from J, leaving 12 bases between. Germline CDR1 is SGHTA and CDR2 is FQGNSA. The CDR3 bases are TGTGCCAGCAGCTTCGCCAGCGGACTAGATACGCAGTATTTT. This translates into CASSFASGLDTQYF.

The chain's CDR3 is CASISGLAGIGELFF. In DNA, the CDR3 is TGCGCCAGCATCTCGGGACTAGCGGGAATTGGGGAGCTGTTTTTT. The J gene is TRBJ2-2, the V gene TRBV10-2; 13 bases agree with TRBD2. Trimming took 7 bases from V and 8 from J; bases not matched to a gene: 7. The CDR3 is 15 residues long. Germline V gene lookup returns CDR1 WSHSY and CDR2 SAAADI.

The chain employs TRBV5-1 and TRBJ2-2; D could derive from TRBD1 or TRBD2 (6 bases each). This CDR3 spans 14 amino acids. Trimming left V 5 bases short and J 0 bases short, with 8 bases between. Germline V gives CDR1 SGHRS, CDR2 YFSETQ. The CDR3 loop is CASRRDTNTGELFF. CDR3 in DNA: TGCGCCAGCAGGCGGGACACGAACACCGGGGAGCTGTTTTTT.

This clonotype was observed a few times. The rearrangement links TRBV12-3 or TRBV12-4 to TRBJ1-6; TRBD1 agrees at 7 bases. V lost 5 bases and J lost 14; bases outside the gene matches: 9. The CDR3 extends over 13 amino acids. This chain's CDR3 is CASSRDSWSALHF. The CDR3 DNA sequence: TGTGCCAGCAGTCGGGACAGCTGGTCCGCCCTCCACTTT.

This clonotype was observed a few times. V is TRBV2 and J is TRBJ1-2; 7 bases align to TRBD1. CDR3 length equals 13 residues. Unmatched junction bases numbered 6, after V lost 5 bases and J lost 6 bases. Germline lookup yields CDR1 SNHLY and CDR2 FYNNEI. The chain's CDR3 is CASSLTGRHGYTF. CDR3 bases: TGTGCCAGCAGTCTGACAGGGCGCCATGGCTACACCTTC. The entire variable domain, with the rest obtained from reference TRBV2 and TRBJ1-2, is as follows: EPEVTQTPSHQVTQMGQEVILRCVPISNHLYFYWYRQILGQKVEFLVSFYNNEISEKSEIFDDQFSVERPDGSNFTLKIRSTKLEDSAMYFCASSLTGRHGYTFGSGTRLTVV.

In its sample, this clonotype was seen a few times. CDR3 bases: TGTGCCAGCAGCTTAGCACTAGCGTCGCCGGAGCAGTTCTTC. Its translation is CASSLALASPEQFF. This sequence joins TRBV11-2 and TRBJ2-1; 7 bases are a match to TRBD2. The germline V gene encodes CDR1 SGHAT and CDR2 FQNNGV. The CDR3 contains 14 residues. V shed 1 base, J shed 10 bases, and the junction held 7 bases outside the gene matches.

This clonotype was seen at least ten times. V and J are TRBV12-3 or TRBV12-4 and TRBJ2-1; 11 nucleotides agree with TRBD2. The CDR3 extends over 13 amino acids. V lost 8 bases and J lost 9; bases outside the gene matches: 6. The CDR3 DNA reads as TGTGCCAGCCAACTAGCGGGAGACGGTGAGCAGTTCTTC. It is translated as CASQLAGDGEQFF.

The V gene is TRBV11-2, the J gene TRBJ2-1, with 8 bases matching TRBD2. Per the germline V gene, CDR1 is SGHAT and CDR2 is FQNNGV. The CDR3 totals 19 residues. Trimming at V came to 5 bases and at J to 0 bases, leaving 15 bases not matched to a gene. The CDR3 region is CASSTRGGASGYSYNEQFF. The DNA for the CDR3 is TGTGCCAGCAGCACCCGGGGCGGTGCTAGCGGGTACTCCTACAATGAGCAGTTCTTC.

V is TRBV11-1 and J is TRBJ1-1; D is uncertain. V was shortened by 6 bases and J by 5 bases, with 10 bases between the two germline ends. The germline V gene encodes CDR1 SGHAT and CDR2 FQDESV (reference sequence). CDR3 length: 12 residues. The CDR3 DNA reads TGTGCCAGCAGTTTTGCGGTAACTGAAGCTTTCTTT. It codes for CASSFAVTEAFF.

V usage is TRBV30 and J usage is TRBJ2-1; unclear D gene. Looked up from germline, CDR1 is GTSNPN and CDR2 is SVGIG (reference sequence). V shed 0 bases and J shed 10 bases, with 16 bases lying between them. The CDR3 totals 14 residues. CDR3 DNA: TGTGCCTGGAGTGTTACGGAGTTGGTAGGAGAGCAGTTCTTC. Translation: CAWSVTELVGEQFF.

This chain links TRBV12-3 or TRBV12-4 with TRBJ2-1; 14 nucleotides align to TRBD2. The CDR3 runs 15 residues. Trimming cost V 8 bases and J 10 bases; bases outside gene matches: 10. CDR3 sequence reads: CASCTGLAGVGEQFF. CDR3 bases: TGTGCCAGCTGTACGGGACTAGCGGGAGTAGGAGAGCAGTTCTTC.

This clonotype was seen a few times. The CDR3 sequence is CSVGQMGTEAFF. The CDR3 nucleotides are TGCAGCGTTGGCCAGATGGGAACTGAAGCTTTCTTT. This sequence joins TRBV29-1 and TRBJ1-1; D uncertain. The CDR3 totals 12 residues. The germline V gene encodes CDR1 SQVTM and CDR2 ANQGSEA. The germline V and J ends were trimmed by 4 bases and 5 bases, with 11 bases remaining between them.

The J gene is TRBJ2-3, the V gene TRBV30; the match to TRBD2 covers 7 bases. Germline V lookup: CDR1 GTSNPN, CDR2 SVGIG (reference sequence). V trimming: 3 bases; J trimming: 5 bases; junction bases outside the gene matches: 11. This CDR3 is built from 15 residues. CDR3 DNA: TGTGCCTGGAGCTCTGTGGCGGGAGTGGGAGATACGCAGTATTTT. Translating gives CAWSSVAGVGDTQYF.

The rearrangement links TRBV7-2 to TRBJ2-1, with TRBD1 as a possible D gene (5 bases). Per the germline V gene, CDR1 is SGHTA and CDR2 is FQGNSA. The CDR3 contains 15 residues. The V and J ends lost 1 base and 2 bases respectively, with 9 bases between them. DNA for the CDR3: TGTGCCAGCAGCTTAGGGCCGACAGCCTACAATGAGCAGTTCTTC. The encoded protein is CASSLGPTAYNEQFF. Supplemented by reference TRBV7-2 and TRBJ2-1, the full variable domain reads GAGVSQSPSNKVTEKGKDVELRCDPISGHTALYWYRQSLGQGLEFLIYFQGNSAPDKSGLPSDRFSAERTGGSVSTLTIQRTQQEDSAVYLCASSLGPTAYNEQFFGPGTRLTVL.

The chain has TRBV20-1 and TRBJ2-1; TRBD2 matches 12 bases. The CDR3 runs to 16 residues. CDR1 DFQATT and CDR2 SNEGSKA come from the germline V gene (reference sequence). Germline trimming cut 5 bases from V and 5 bases from J; bases unmatched to any gene: 10. DNA of the CDR3: TGCAGTGCTTCCGGGACTAGCGGGTGGACTGACAATGAGCAGTTCTTC. It encodes CSASGTSGWTDNEQFF.

The V call is TRBV3-1, the J call TRBJ2-1; D not resolved. The CDR3 is 12 residues long. V gave up 4 bases and J gave up 6 bases, with 7 bases separating them. Germline V CDR1 and CDR2: LGHDT, YNNKEL (reference sequence). This CDR3 reads CASSRQINEQFF. DNA of the CDR3: TGTGCCAGCAGCCGCCAGATCAATGAGCAGTTCTTC.